This TCR beta chain came from a study of shared clonotypes between healthy human individuals. Points from the study as a whole: Limited genetic and exposure-history diversity came from having few donors. Clonotype sharing across a few donors was observed for about 4.8% of naive CD4 clonotypes.

Genomic DNA belonging to each subset was distributed in equal measure over several immunoSEQ plates. Libraries were prepared by immunoSEQ multiplex PCR; TCRdb keeps only in-frame clonotypes and omits some of them. The table lists 2.5 million or so clones, around 90% of them singletons. With 1 base removed from V and 9 bases from J, the gap between germline ends came to 13 bases. Germline V gene lookup returns CDR1 SGHAT and CDR2 FQNNGV. The CDR3 contains 14 residues. As to this clone: The antigen is unknown.

The study enrolled healthy HIV-negative adults without recent acute infections or vaccinations as donors. The receptor was isolated from a man aged 18 to 35 in good health. J is TRBJ2-1 and V is TRBV11-2; D ambiguous. Sequencing was performed on naive CD4+ T cells sorted from blood. The subset was: CD45RA+ positively selected. The CDR3 DNA is TGTGCCAGCAGCTTAGGGAGTCAAGTAAGTGAGCAGTTCTTC. It translates to CASSLGSQVSEQFF.